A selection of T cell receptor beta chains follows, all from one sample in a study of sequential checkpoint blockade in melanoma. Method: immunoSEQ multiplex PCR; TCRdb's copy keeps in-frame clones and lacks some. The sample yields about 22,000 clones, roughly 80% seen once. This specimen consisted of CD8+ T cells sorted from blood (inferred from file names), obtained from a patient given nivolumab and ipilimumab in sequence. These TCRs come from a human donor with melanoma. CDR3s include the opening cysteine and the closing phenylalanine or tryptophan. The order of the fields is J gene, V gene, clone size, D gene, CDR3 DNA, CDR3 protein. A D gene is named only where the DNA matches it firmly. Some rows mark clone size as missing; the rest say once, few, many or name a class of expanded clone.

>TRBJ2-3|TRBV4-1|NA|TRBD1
TGCGCCAGCAGCTTCAGACAGGGTTTGAGCACAGATACGCAGTATTTT
CASSFRQGLSTDTQYF
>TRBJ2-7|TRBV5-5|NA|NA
TGTGCCAGCAGCTTCGCGTACGAGCAGTACTTC
CASSFAYEQYF
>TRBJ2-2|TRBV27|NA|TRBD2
TGTGCCAGCAGTTACTCTAGCGGGGAGAACACCGGGGAGCTGTTTTTT
CASSYSSGENTGELFF
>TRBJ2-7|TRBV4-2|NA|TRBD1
TGTGCCAGCAGCCAAAACGGACAGGGACCCTACGAGCAGTACTTC
CASSQNGQGPYEQYF
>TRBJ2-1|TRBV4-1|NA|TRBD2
TGCGCCAGCAGCCATGGCTCTAGCGGGGGATACAATGAGCAGTTCTTC
CASSHGSSGGYNEQFF
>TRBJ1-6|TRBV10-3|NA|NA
TGTGCCATCAGTCTTGGGACACCTAATAATTCACCCCTCCACTTT
CAISLGTPNNSPLHF
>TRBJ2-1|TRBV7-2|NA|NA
TGTGCCAGCAACAAACTTCCGGGACATTACAATGAGCAGTTCTTC
CASNKLPGHYNEQFF
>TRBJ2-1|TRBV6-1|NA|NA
TGTGCCAGCAGTGAAGTACGGGAGTGGGATGAGCAGTTCTTC
CASSEVREWDEQFF
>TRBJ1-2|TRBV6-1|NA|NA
TGTGCCAGCAGTTTGGATTCGCGGTCTGGCTACACCTTC
CASSLDSRSGYTF
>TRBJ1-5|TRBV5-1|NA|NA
TGCGCCAGCAGCTTGGCCGGGGGCAATCAGCCCCAGCATTTT
CASSLAGGNQPQHF
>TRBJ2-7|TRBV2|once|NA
TGTGCCAGCAGCGTCCCTGGAGGGAGTAGCTCCTACGAGCAGTACTTC
CASSVPGGSSSYEQYF
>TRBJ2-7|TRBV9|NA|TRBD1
TGTGCCAGCAGCGTTGGGACAGGGGGCATTTACGAGCAGTACTTC
CASSVGTGGIYEQYF
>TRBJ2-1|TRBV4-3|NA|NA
TGCGCCAGCAGCCAAGATTTATCAGGAACTGAGCAGTTCTTC
CASSQDLSGTEQFF
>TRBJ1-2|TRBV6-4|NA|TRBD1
TGTGCCAGCAGGCCCCGGGACAGCCGTACCTATGGCTACACCTTC
CASRPRDSRTYGYTF
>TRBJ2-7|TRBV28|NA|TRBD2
TGTGCCAGCAGGACGACTAGCTTCGGGTTCGAGCAGTACTTC
CASRTTSFGFEQYF
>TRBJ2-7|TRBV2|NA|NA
TGTGCCAGCAGTGAGCCGCAGCGTTCCTACGAGCAGTACTTC
CASSEPQRSYEQYF
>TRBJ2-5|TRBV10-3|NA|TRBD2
TGTGCCATCAGTGAACCGACTAGCGGGGGGGCCTGGGAGACCCAGTACTTC
CAISEPTSGGAWETQYF
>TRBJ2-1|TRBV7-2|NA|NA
TGTGCCAGCAGCTTAATCGGGGGTATTTCCTACAATGAGCAGTTCTTC
CASSLIGGISYNEQFF
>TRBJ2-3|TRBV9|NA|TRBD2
TGTGCCAGCAGCGTCGACGGGGGGGCAGATACGCAGTATTTT
CASSVDGGADTQYF
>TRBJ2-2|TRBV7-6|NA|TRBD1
TGTGCCAGCACCTTAACCGGGACAGGACCCGGTTTGAACACCGGGGAGCTGTTTTTT
CASTLTGTGPGLNTGELFF
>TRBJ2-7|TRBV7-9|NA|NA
TGTGCCAGCAGCCCGCCCCTTAGTGGAGGCGACGAGCAGTACTTC
CASSPPLSGGDEQYF
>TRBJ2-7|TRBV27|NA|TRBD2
TGTGCCAGCCACACCCTGGTAGCGGGAGGGCCTTACTACGAGCAGTACTTC
CASHTLVAGGPYYEQYF
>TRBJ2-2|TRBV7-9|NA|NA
TGTGCCAGCAGCATGGACAGGAACACCGGGGAGCTGTTTTTT
CASSMDRNTGELFF
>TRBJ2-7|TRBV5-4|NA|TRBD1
TGTGCCAGCAGCCGTTCTACAGGGGGCAAGTTGTACGAGCAGTACTTC
CASSRSTGGKLYEQYF
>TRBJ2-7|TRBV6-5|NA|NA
TGTGCCAGCAGTTACTTTTCCGGGGCCTACGAGCAGTACTTC
CASSYFSGAYEQYF
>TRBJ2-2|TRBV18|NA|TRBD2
TGTGCCAGCTCACCGGGACTAGCGGCAACTTACACCGGGGAGCTGTTTTTT
CASSPGLAATYTGELFF
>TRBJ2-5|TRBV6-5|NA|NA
TGTGCCAGCAGTAATCACGGGGCCCAGTACTTC
CASSNHGAQYF
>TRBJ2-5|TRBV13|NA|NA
TGTGCCAGCAGTCCAAATAATCCTGGGGAGCAGTACTTC
CASSPNNPGEQYF
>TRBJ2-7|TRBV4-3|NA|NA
TGCGCCAGCAGCCAAGATAGGGGCAGCTCCTACGAGCAGTACTTC
CASSQDRGSSYEQYF
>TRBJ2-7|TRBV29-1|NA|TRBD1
TGCAGCGTTTCTGAGACAGGGGGTTCCTACGAGCAGTACTTC
CSVSETGGSYEQYF
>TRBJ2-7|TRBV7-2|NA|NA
TGTGCCAGCAGCCACACGGGACTTTCCTACGAGCAGTACTTC
CASSHTGLSYEQYF
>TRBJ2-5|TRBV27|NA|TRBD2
TGTGCCAGCAGTCTCCGGGAGGGTAGGGAGACCCAGTACTTC
CASSLREGRETQYF
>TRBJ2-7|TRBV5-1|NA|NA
TGCGCCAGCAGCTTGGCCAGGGGGGCAATCTACGAGCAGTACTTC
CASSLARGAIYEQYF
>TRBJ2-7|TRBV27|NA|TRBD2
TGTGCCAGCAGCTTGGGAGCTAGCGGGATTTACGAGCAGTACTTC
CASSLGASGIYEQYF
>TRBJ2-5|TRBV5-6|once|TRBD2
TGTGCCAGCAGCTTAGTTAGGGCGGGGGAGCAGTACTTC
CASSLVRAGEQYF
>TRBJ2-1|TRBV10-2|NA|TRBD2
TGCGCCAGCAGCATGACTAGCGGGGGGGCTAATGAGCAGTTCTTC
CASSMTSGGANEQFF
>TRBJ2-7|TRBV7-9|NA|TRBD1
TGTGCCAGCAGCTCCGGGACAGGGCTCCACTACGAGCAGTACTTC
CASSSGTGLHYEQYF
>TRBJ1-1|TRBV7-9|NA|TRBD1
TGTGCCAGCAGCTGGGGGACAGGGGGCGCCCGGAACACTGAAGCTTTCTTT
CASSWGTGGARNTEAFF
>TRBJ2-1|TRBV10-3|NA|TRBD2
TGTGCCATCAGTCCATTTCTAGCGGGAACCTACAATGAGCAGTTCTTC
CAISPFLAGTYNEQFF
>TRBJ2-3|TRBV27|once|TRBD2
TGTGCCAGCAGTTTATCTAGCGGGGCAGGAGTAGGGACGCAGTATTTT
CASSLSSGAGVGTQYF
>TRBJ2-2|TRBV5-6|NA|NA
TGTGCCAGCAACCCGACAGGGAACACCGGGGAGCTGTTTTTT
CASNPTGNTGELFF
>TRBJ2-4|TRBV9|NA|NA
TGTGCCAGCAGCGTAGCTCACGGTCCCAAAAACATTCAGTACTTC
CASSVAHGPKNIQYF
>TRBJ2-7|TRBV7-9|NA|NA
TGTGCCAGCAGCTCTGGCGGGGACTACGAGCAGTACTTC
CASSSGGDYEQYF
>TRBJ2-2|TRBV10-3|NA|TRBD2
TGTGCCAGCAGCGGGGGTCGAGGCACCGGGGAGCTGTTTTTT
CASSGGRGTGELFF
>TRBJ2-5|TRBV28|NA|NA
TGTGCCAGCGGCATTGGACTGTACCAAGAGACCCAGTACTTC
CASGIGLYQETQYF
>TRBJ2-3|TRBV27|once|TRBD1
TGTGCCAGCAGTCCTTCGGGACAGGGAGGAGCAGATACGCAGTATTTT
CASSPSGQGGADTQYF
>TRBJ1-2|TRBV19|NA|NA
TGTGCCAGTAGTCCCCAGACTTCCCTCGGGAATGGCTACACCTTC
CASSPQTSLGNGYTF
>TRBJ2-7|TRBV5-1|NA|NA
TGCGCCAGCAGCTTGGGAAGATCAGAAAGCTCCTACGAGCAGTACTTC
CASSLGRSESSYEQYF
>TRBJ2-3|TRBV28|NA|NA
TGTGCCAGCAGTTTCCAGGGGCGCGCGACAGATACGCAGTATTTT
CASSFQGRATDTQYF
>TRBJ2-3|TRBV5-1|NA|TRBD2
TGCGCCAGCAGCTCTTGGGGGGACCGGGAGGGTACGCAGTATTTT
CASSSWGDREGTQYF
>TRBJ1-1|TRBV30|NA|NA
TGTGCCTGGAGTGTAGGGGGGAACACTGAAGCTTTCTTT
CAWSVGGNTEAFF
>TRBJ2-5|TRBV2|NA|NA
TGTGCCAGCAGTTCCCCTTACCAAGAGACCCAGTACTTC
CASSSPYQETQYF
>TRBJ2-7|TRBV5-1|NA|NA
TGCGCCAGCAGTTCCATCCCTGGTCGTAGGGGCACCTCCTACGAGCAGTACTTC
CASSSIPGRRGTSYEQYF
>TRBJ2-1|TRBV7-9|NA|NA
TGTGCCAGCAGCTTAGTCGAGGCTAGGTACAATGAGCAGTTCTTC
CASSLVEARYNEQFF
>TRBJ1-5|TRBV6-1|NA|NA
TGTGCCAGCAGTGACCTGTACGGACAATCGGCCCCGCATTTT
CASSDLYGQSAPHF
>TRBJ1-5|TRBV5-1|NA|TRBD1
TGCGCCAGCAGCTTGGAGGGGGCTCCCAATCAGCCCCAGCATTTT
CASSLEGAPNQPQHF
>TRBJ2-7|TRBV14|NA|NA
TGTGCCAGCAGCCCTTCCGGGACACCTTCCTACGAGCAGTACTTC
CASSPSGTPSYEQYF